These T cell receptor beta chains were read from a single sample in a study of T cell responses to AZD1222 COVID-19 vaccine. Data came from immunoSEQ multiplex PCR; TCRdb stores just in-frame clones and leaves some out. The table includes fewer than 150,000 clones, under 85% detected once. The material sequenced was peripheral blood, taken on day 0 of AZD1222 vaccination. These receptors all come from an adult in good health. Each CDR3 is given without its conserved first and last residue. Each record gives: clone size, V gene, CDR3 protein. Part of the rows lack a size; the others show once, few, many or a class for expanded clones.

abundance: .
v_gene: TRBV6-2/TRBV6-3
CDR3aa: ASSRLAVQPKF

abundance: .
v_gene: TRBV7-2
CDR3aa: ASSLAGLALPWDTQY

abundance: once
v_gene: TRBV5-6
CDR3aa: ASSLSVSMNTEAF

abundance: few
v_gene: TRBV18
CDR3aa: ASSATGTSGPNEQF

abundance: .
v_gene: TRBV6-2/TRBV6-3
CDR3aa: ASSLGNGKGYEQY

abundance: .
v_gene: TRBV4-1
CDR3aa: ASSQPRTGLKWYEQF

abundance: .
v_gene: TRBV6-5
CDR3aa: ASKTSGGYYEQY

abundance: .
v_gene: TRBV6-5
CDR3aa: AIQGKATYNYGYT

abundance: .
v_gene: TRBV5-4
CDR3aa: ASSPAADPYNEQF

abundance: once
v_gene: TRBV5-1
CDR3aa: ASSFLQNYEQY

abundance: .
v_gene: TRBV6-2/TRBV6-3
CDR3aa: ASSYTTRRETQY

abundance: .
v_gene: TRBV28
CDR3aa: ASRSPGGGYQPQH

abundance: .
v_gene: TRBV5-5
CDR3aa: ASSRDGQETQY

abundance: .
v_gene: TRBV19
CDR3aa: ASSPPRANGNTEAF

abundance: .
v_gene: TRBV6-5
CDR3aa: ASKTGGKSPLH

abundance: .
v_gene: TRBV19
CDR3aa: ASIEGGLARGFYGYT

abundance: .
v_gene: TRBV5-1
CDR3aa: ASSRDRDRVREQY

abundance: .
v_gene: TRBV4-3
CDR3aa: ASSQVPGEAF

abundance: .
v_gene: TRBV6-5
CDR3aa: ASLARAGSNQPQH

abundance: .
v_gene: TRBV19
CDR3aa: ASSTRDSWGTKNIQY

abundance: .
v_gene: TRBV11-2
CDR3aa: ASSLTGNTIY

abundance: .
v_gene: TRBV6-5
CDR3aa: ASRPQSNQPQH

abundance: .
v_gene: TRBV6-5
CDR3aa: ASSIDPSGANVLT